These 13 T cell receptor beta chains were all obtained from the same sample, sequenced in a study of control samples from healthy donors and cancer patients. The table came from immunoSEQ multiplex PCR; TCRdb's copy has only in-frame clones and leaves some out. The table includes roughly 160,000 clones, 95% to 96% detected once. Input material: blood. These receptors were obtained from a woman aged 25 to 39 in good health.

The chain carries TRBV10-3 and TRBJ1-2; TRBD1 matches 11 bases. V lost 2 bases and J lost 8; bases outside the gene matches: 4. Germline CDR1 is ENHRY and CDR2 is SYGVKD. This CDR3 spans 14 amino acids. CDR3 DNA: TGTGCCATCAGTGAGCGGGACAGGGGGAACGGCTACACCTTC. Translating gives CAISERDRGNGYTF.

A single count supports this clone. This chain connects TRBV14 to TRBJ2-3; D is perhaps TRBD1 (5 bases). Germline assignment: CDR1 SGHDN and CDR2 FVKESK. The CDR3 has 14 amino acids. V was trimmed by 4 bases and J by 1 base, leaving 9 bases between them. CDR3 sequence: CASSLIGGTDTQYF. For the CDR3, the DNA is TGTGCCAGCAGCCTGATAGGGGGCACAGATACGCAGTATTTT.

This CDR3 is CASSLARSGANVLTF. CDR3 coding DNA: TGTGCCAGCAGCTTAGCCCGCTCTGGGGCCAACGTCCTGACTTTC. The chain employs TRBV7-9 and TRBJ2-6; no reliable D call. Germline values: CDR1 SEHNR, CDR2 FQNEAQ (reference sequence). V shed 0 bases and J shed 0 bases, with 3 bases lying between them. CDR3 length equals 15 residues.

The V gene is TRBV4-1, the J gene TRBJ2-4; D unclear. V was shortened by 4 bases and J by 0 bases, with 10 bases between the two germline ends. This CDR3 has 15 amino acids. The V gene's germline CDR1 is MGHRA and CDR2 YSYEKL. The CDR3 bases are TGCGCCAGCAGCCGGCTCGGGCTAGCCAAAAACATTCAGTACTTC. Translating it yields CASSRLGLAKNIQYF.

The gene calls are TRBV18 and TRBJ2-5; TRBD1 or TRBD2 may be the D gene (5 bases each). Germline CDR1 and CDR2: KGHSH and LQKENI. Trimming stripped 4 bases from V and 4 bases from J, with 22 bases between. The CDR3 is 17 amino acids. CDR3 loop: CASSLGDQGPRAETQYF. The CDR3 region has the DNA TGTGCCAGCTCACTGGGGGACCAGGGACCCCGGGCAGAGACCCAGTACTTC.

The chain links TRBV5-1 to TRBJ1-1; D possibly corresponds to TRBD1 (6 bases). Germline V gene lookup returns CDR1 SGHRS and CDR2 YFSETQ. The CDR3 has 14 residues. V gave up 3 bases and J gave up 7 bases, with 16 bases separating them. The DNA for the CDR3 is TGCGCCAGCAGCTCGGTGACTGGGGGCCGTGAAGCTTTCTTT. Encoded protein: CASSSVTGGREAFF.

The chain carries TRBV28 and TRBJ1-1; weak D call: TRBD1 (5 bases). Looked up from germline, CDR1 is MDHEN and CDR2 is SYDVKM. V dropped 3 bases and J dropped 3 bases, with 17 bases sitting between them. The CDR3 is 16 amino acids. The CDR3 loop is CASSLGWVTGDTEAFF. DNA of the CDR3: TGTGCCAGCAGTTTGGGGTGGGTAACAGGTGACACTGAAGCTTTCTTT.

V is TRBV28 and J is TRBJ1-3; 7 bases agree with TRBD1. This CDR3 contains 14 residues. Germline V lookup: CDR1 MDHEN, CDR2 SYDVKM. V shed 7 bases and J 4 bases; nucleotides not matched to a gene: 7. CDR3 nucleotide sequence: TGTGCCAGCAACGAGGGGGCAGCAGGAAACACCATATATTTT. This encodes CASNEGAAGNTIYF.

The V and J genes are TRBV7-2 and TRBJ2-1, with a possible D match to TRBD2 (5 bases). CDR3 size: 16 residues. The V gene's germline CDR1 is SGHTA and CDR2 FQGNSA. With 2 bases removed from V and 0 bases from J, the gap between germline ends came to 11 bases. The CDR3 DNA sequence: TGTGCCAGCAGCTTAATGGCTGGGAGCTCCTACAATGAGCAGTTCTTC. It yields the protein CASSLMAGSSYNEQFF.

The CDR3 here is CASSLAGRGSPLHF. As DNA, the CDR3 is TGCGCCAGCAGCTTGGCGGGGAGAGGTTCACCCCTCCACTTT. V usage is TRBV5-1 and J usage is TRBJ1-6, with no clear D. This CDR3 is built from 14 residues. Trimming removed 0 bases from V and 9 bases from J, with 10 bases in between. Per the germline V gene, CDR1 is SGHRS and CDR2 is YFSETQ.

This rearrangement joins TRBV2 to TRBJ1-2, with no clear D. CDR3 length: 12 amino acids. The V and J ends lost 3 bases and 4 bases respectively, with 6 bases between them. CDR1 SNHLY and CDR2 FYNNEI come from the germline V gene. The CDR3 reads CASSEKFYGYTF. The CDR3 nucleotides are TGTGCCAGCAGTGAGAAGTTCTATGGCTACACCTTC.

The chain couples TRBV6-5 to TRBJ2-5; 7 nucleotides line up with TRBD2. The CDR3 totals 14 residues. Germline CDR1 and CDR2: MNHEY and SVGAGI. J gave up 5 bases and V 6 bases, and 9 bases lay outside the gene matches. The chain's CDR3 is CASRGGEGWETQYF. CDR3 sequence (DNA): TGTGCCAGCAGGGGCGGGGAGGGATGGGAGACCCAGTACTTC.

The chain has TRBV27 and TRBJ1-2; D gene unclear. This CDR3 comprises 16 residues. Germline values: CDR1 MNHEY, CDR2 SMNVEV (reference sequence). V was trimmed by 2 bases and J by 3 bases, leaving 16 bases between them. The CDR3 loop is CASSLPGSGVDYGYTF. In nucleotides, the CDR3 is TGTGCCAGCAGTTTACCGGGGTCTGGGGTGGACTATGGCTACACCTTC.